This T cell receptor (beta chain) was obtained from a study of patients and donors after allogeneic stem cell transplantation. In its sample, this clonotype was seen a few times. The CDR3 runs to 14 residues. The germline V gene has CDR1 SGHAT and CDR2 FQNNGV. V was clipped by 2 bases and J by 3 bases, with 10 bases between them. TCRdb reprocessed the RT-PCR reads with MiXCR, giving one entry per CDR3 protein. The sample consists of some 880,000 distinct CDR3 sequences, roughly 17% of them appearing once. The chain uses TRBV11-2 and TRBJ1-1, with D unclear. The sample consisted of blood, either unsorted or a sorted T cell fraction (not recorded which). The TCR originated in a human donor who was either an allogeneic HSCT recipient or a stem cell or donor lymphocyte infusion donor (not recorded which). It is not recorded whose cells these are; they may come from a transplant donor. CDR3 sequence: CASSLIEVDTEAFF. CDR3 sequence (DNA): TGTGCCAGCAGCTTAATCGAAGTGGACACTGAAGCTTTCTTT.